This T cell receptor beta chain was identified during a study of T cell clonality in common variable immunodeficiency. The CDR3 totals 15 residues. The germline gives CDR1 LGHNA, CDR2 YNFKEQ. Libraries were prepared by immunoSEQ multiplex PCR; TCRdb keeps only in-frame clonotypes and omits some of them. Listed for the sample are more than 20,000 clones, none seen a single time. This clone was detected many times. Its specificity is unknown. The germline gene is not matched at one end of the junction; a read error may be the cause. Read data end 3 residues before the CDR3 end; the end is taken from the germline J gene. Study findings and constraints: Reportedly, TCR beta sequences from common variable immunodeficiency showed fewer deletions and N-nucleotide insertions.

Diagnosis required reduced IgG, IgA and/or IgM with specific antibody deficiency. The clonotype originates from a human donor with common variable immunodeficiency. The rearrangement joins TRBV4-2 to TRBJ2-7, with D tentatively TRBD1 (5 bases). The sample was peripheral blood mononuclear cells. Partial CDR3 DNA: TGCGCCAGCAGCCGCAGGGTGGACCTTTCCTACGAG. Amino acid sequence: CASSRRVDLSYE. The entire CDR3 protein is CASSRRVDLSYEQYF.